Each of the 25 T cell receptor beta chains below was sequenced from the same sample in a study of early T cells in non-severe SARS-CoV-2 infection. Via MiXCR, TCRdb re-called the 5' RACE reads, giving one row per CDR3 protein. The profile shows some 80,000 distinct CDR3 sequences, around 15% of them singletons. Sequencing was done on a sample of whole blood. The source of these receptors is an adult who was a healthcare worker with PCR-confirmed SARS-CoV-2 infection or an uninfected control (not recorded which).

DNA of the CDR3: TGTGCCAGCAGCTTAGAGGGGGGGTTAAGCTCCGAGCAGTACTTC. Residues: CASSLEGGLSSEQYF. The chain carries TRBV7-9 and TRBJ2-7; D is possibly TRBD2 (7 bases). The V end lost 1 base, the J end lost 6 bases, and 16 bases lay between the germline ends. CDR1 SEHNR and CDR2 FQNEAQ come from the germline V gene (reference sequence). CDR3 length equals 15 residues.

This clonotype was observed many times. This chain connects TRBV19 to TRBJ2-2; 11 positions match TRBD2. The germline V gene encodes CDR1 LNHDA and CDR2 SQIVND (reference sequence). The CDR3 runs to 16 residues. V shed 7 bases, J shed 0 bases, and the junction held 4 bases outside the gene matches. This chain's CDR3 is CASNLGLAANTGELFF. The CDR3 DNA sequence: TGTGCCAGTAACCTGGGACTAGCGGCGAACACCGGGGAGCTGTTTTTT.

This clonotype came up many times. The chain is built from TRBV30 and TRBJ1-2; D ambiguous. Trimming took off 0 bases at V and 6 bases at J, with 14 bases between the two ends. This CDR3 has 14 amino acids. Germline-derived CDR1 and CDR2 are GTSNPN and SVGIG (reference sequence). CDR3 sequence reads: CAWSVRVSLDGYTF. CDR3 bases: TGTGCCTGGAGTGTACGGGTCTCACTCGATGGCTACACCTTC.

The chain is built from TRBV11-2 and TRBJ1-4; maybe TRBD1 (6 bases). The CDR3 has 15 residues. The V gene lost 5 bases and the J gene lost 5 bases, with 15 bases spanning the gap. The V gene's germline CDR1 is SGHAT and CDR2 FQNNGV. The CDR3 DNA reads TGTGCCAGCAGCCTAGGGGGGAATTTGAATGAAAAACTGTTTTTT. It yields the protein CASSLGGNLNEKLFF.

The chain employs TRBV3-1 and TRBJ2-7; D is ambiguous. CDR1 and CDR2 from the germline V gene are LGHDT and YNNKEL (reference sequence). This CDR3 has 15 amino acids. Trimming removed 0 bases at V and 3 bases at J, with 12 bases between. This CDR3 is CASSQDGGPYYEQYF. The CDR3 DNA is TGTGCCAGCAGCCAAGATGGCGGCCCTTACTACGAGCAGTACTTC.

This clonotype was recorded a few times. This chain connects TRBV5-1 to TRBJ2-3, with TRBD2 identical over 11 bases. The ends lost 3 bases at V and 0 bases at J; junction bases unmatched: 6. Germline values: CDR1 SGHRS, CDR2 YFSETQ. The CDR3 totals 17 residues. The CDR3 spells CASSSWGLAESTDTQYF. The CDR3 DNA is TGCGCCAGCAGCTCTTGGGGACTAGCGGAAAGCACAGATACGCAGTATTTT.

The V and J genes are TRBV13 and TRBJ2-7; no definite D call. V dropped 5 bases and J dropped 2 bases, with 10 bases sitting between them. The CDR3 runs 13 residues. The germline V gene encodes CDR1 PRHDT and CDR2 FYEKMQ (reference sequence). The CDR3 DNA sequence: TGTGCCAGCAGCCCTACACCGACCTACGAGCAGTACTTC. Its protein product is CASSPTPTYEQYF.

This clonotype was counted between two and nine times. V and J are TRBV10-1 and TRBJ2-1; D is perhaps TRBD1 or TRBD2 (5 bases each). Trimming removed 3 bases at V and 2 bases at J, with 14 bases between. The germline CDR1 and CDR2 sequences are WNHNN and SYGVQD (reference sequence). This CDR3 contains 16 residues. The CDR3 spells CASSERQGATYNEQFF. CDR3 nucleotide sequence: TGCGCCAGCAGTGAACGGCAGGGAGCAACCTACAATGAGCAGTTCTTC.

The chain recombines TRBV29-1 with TRBJ2-4, with D possibly being TRBD1 or TRBD2 (5 bases each). The germline gives CDR1 SQVTM, CDR2 ANQGSEA. V dropped 3 bases and J dropped 6 bases, with 9 bases sitting between them. The CDR3 spans 12 residues. The CDR3 is CSVERGSNIQYF. The DNA for the CDR3 is TGCAGCGTTGAGAGGGGATCAAACATTCAGTACTTC.

In its sample, this clonotype was seen once. The CDR3 loop reads CSVVEGYNEQFF. The CDR3 DNA is TGCAGCGTGGTAGAAGGCTACAATGAGCAGTTCTTC. The chain is built from TRBV29-1 and TRBJ2-1; D ambiguous. The CDR3 covers 12 residues. V lost 6 bases to trimming and J lost 3 bases, with 9 bases between them. The germline CDR1 and CDR2 sequences are SQVTM and ANQGSEA.

This clonotype was recorded a few times. The gene calls are TRBV20-1 and TRBJ2-7; D could derive from TRBD1 or TRBD2 (6 bases each). V gave up 3 bases and J gave up 6 bases, with 18 bases separating them. This CDR3 contains 14 residues. Per germline, CDR1 DFQATT and CDR2 SNEGSKA (reference sequence). Here the CDR3 DNA reads TGCAGTGCTAGTGGCCGGAGGGGGATGGCCGAGCAGTACTTC. This encodes CSASGRRGMAEQYF.

The chain couples TRBV3-1 to TRBJ2-7; 7 bases are a match to TRBD2. V shed 1 base, J shed 2 bases, and the junction held 5 bases outside the gene matches. The CDR3 runs 15 residues. Per germline, CDR1 LGHDT and CDR2 YNNKEL (reference sequence). The CDR3 is CASSQALGTTYEQYF. For the CDR3, the DNA is TGTGCCAGCAGCCAAGCGTTAGGGACTACCTACGAGCAGTACTTC.

This clonotype was observed a handful of times. The chain is built from TRBV21-1 and TRBJ2-7. TRBV21-1 is deemed a pseudogene. The CDR3 consists of 14 residues. The DNA of the CDR3 is TGTGCCAGCAGCAAACCGCAGGGTGGCTACGAGCAGTACTTC. This gives the protein CASSKPQGGYEQYF.

This clonotype was seen a few times. The chain employs TRBV29-1 and TRBJ1-1; perhaps TRBD1 as D (5 bases). CDR1 is SQVTM, CDR2 ANQGSEA, per germline. This CDR3 comprises 14 residues. Between the trimmed V and J ends, which lost 6 bases and 7 bases, there was a span of 21 bases. The CDR3 DNA reads TGCAGCGTCCATAGGGCAGGCCCGAGGGGTGAAGCTTTCTTT. Translation gives CSVHRAGPRGEAFF.

This clonotype appeared many times. This chain joins TRBV28 and TRBJ2-5, with D maybe TRBD1 (5 bases). CDR1 and CDR2 (germline): MDHEN, SYDVKM. The CDR3 has 12 residues. Trimming removed 5 bases from V and 3 bases from J, with 7 bases in between. The CDR3 sequence is CASSQGKETQYF. The DNA of the CDR3 is TGTGCCAGCAGTCAGGGTAAAGAGACCCAGTACTTC.

On this clonotype itself: This may be a read error, as it is one base from a much larger clone. The rearrangement links TRBV7-6 to TRBJ2-1, with D perhaps matching TRBD2 (7 bases). CDR3 length: 18 amino acids. The V gene's germline CDR1 is SGHVS and CDR2 FNYEAQ. CDR3 protein: CASSLVAGATSSFNEQFF. In nucleotides, the CDR3 is TGTGCCAGCAGCTTAGTCGCGGGGGCCACGAGCTCCTTCAATGAGCAGTTCTTC.

Only a few counts were recorded for this clonotype. The J gene is TRBJ2-7, the V gene TRBV6-6; TRBD2 matches 8 bases. Unmatched junction bases numbered 8, after V lost 2 bases and J lost 2 bases. The CDR3 loop spans 16 amino acids. Germline values: CDR1 MNHNY, CDR2 SVGAGI (reference sequence). CDR3 sequence reads: CASSYGRGGGTYEQYF. CDR3 sequence (DNA): TGTGCCAGCAGTTACGGGCGCGGCGGGGGGACCTACGAGCAGTACTTC.

This clonotype was seen many times. The chain links TRBV27 to TRBJ2-5; TRBD2 is a possible D gene (5 bases). Germline-derived CDR1 and CDR2 are MNHEY and SMNVEV (reference sequence). The V and J ends lost 6 bases and 5 bases respectively, with 19 bases between them. This CDR3 spans 15 amino acids. This CDR3 is CASRQLLGGGETQYF. The DNA for the CDR3 is TGTGCCAGCAGACAGCTCCTAGGTGGAGGTGAGACCCAGTACTTC.

This clonotype was counted a few times. The chain carries TRBV12-3 or TRBV12-4 and TRBJ2-1, with D unresolved. The CDR3 runs to 13 residues. V lost 3 bases, J lost 7 bases, and 10 bases lay in between. CDR3: CASSLNRWNEQFF. CDR3 nucleotides: TGTGCCAGCAGTTTGAATAGATGGAATGAGCAGTTCTTC.

This clonotype was seen many times. This rearrangement joins TRBV29-1 to TRBJ1-1; D not resolved. This CDR3 spans 13 amino acids. Deletions cut 4 bases from V and 8 bases from J, with 17 bases between. The germline CDR1 and CDR2 sequences are SQVTM and ANQGSEA. Written as DNA, the CDR3 is TGCAGCGTTGTGGATCTCTCTGACCTCGAAGCTTTCTTT. Protein product: CSVVDLSDLEAFF.

V gene TRBV12-3 or TRBV12-4 combines with J gene TRBJ2-3; 7 nucleotides agree with TRBD2. The CDR3 contains 13 residues. The ends lost 3 bases at V and 9 bases at J; junction bases unmatched: 6. Here the CDR3 reads CASSFIGLGTQYF. DNA of the CDR3: TGTGCCAGCAGTTTCATAGGACTAGGAACGCAGTATTTT.

There are many counts of this clonotype. V gene TRBV20-1 combines with J gene TRBJ1-5, with TRBD1 as a possible D gene (5 bases). This CDR3 is 14 amino acids long. V was trimmed by 4 bases and J by 2 bases, leaving 12 bases between them. Germline loops: CDR1 DFQATT, CDR2 SNEGSKA (reference sequence). This CDR3 is CSATARGGNQPQHF. Written as DNA, the CDR3 is TGCAGTGCTACCGCGCGGGGCGGCAATCAGCCCCAGCATTTT.

The genes are TRBV5-1 and TRBJ1-2; D is perhaps TRBD1 (5 bases). The CDR3 consists of 16 residues. Trimming stripped 1 base from V and 0 bases from J, with 13 bases between. Germline V gene sequence: CDR1 SGHRS, CDR2 YFSETQ. The CDR3 DNA reads TGCGCCAGCAGCTTGTTGGCAGGGAAGGCTAACTATGGCTACACCTTC. It is translated as CASSLLAGKANYGYTF.

This rearrangement joins TRBV7-2 to TRBJ2-7, with 8 bases matching TRBD2. Germline loops: CDR1 SGHTA, CDR2 FQGNSA. The CDR3 is 16 residues long. Trimming removed 3 bases from V and 7 bases from J; junction bases left unmatched: 14. The DNA of the CDR3 is TGTGCCAGCAGCTTTATTAGCGGGACATCGCGCGCAGAGCAGTACTTC. It codes for CASSFISGTSRAEQYF.

This clonotype occurred many times. The rearrangement joins TRBV5-5 to TRBJ2-1; D call uncertain. V was trimmed by 4 bases and J by 15 bases, leaving 14 bases between them. Per the germline V gene, CDR1 is SGHKS and CDR2 is YYEKEE (reference sequence). This CDR3 has 11 residues. The CDR3 region has the DNA TGTGCCAGCAGCATATCCGCAATCAGGTTCTTC. Its protein is CASSISAIRFF.